This T cell receptor (beta chain) stems from a study of cytomegalovirus exposure and HLA in healthy donors. Comment on this clone: What it binds is unknown.

V gave up 0 bases and J gave up 5 bases, with 23 bases separating them. The CDR3 covers 18 residues. Germline loops: CDR1 SGHDT, CDR2 YYEEEE. Generated by immunoSEQ multiplex PCR, the TCRdb table keeps only in-frame clones and is missing some. The data show 65,000 to 80,000 clones, approximately 95% seen once. General observations from the study: Subsequent analysis showed first-cohort TCR clusters tending to co-occur in 120 validation repertoires.

The chain recombines TRBV5-6 with TRBJ1-1; perhaps TRBD1 as D (6 bases). The sequence came from a woman in her late teens or twenties in good health and CMV-seronegative. Sequenced input: PBMCs. CDR3 in amino acids: CASSLARFYRVQDTEAFF. DNA of the CDR3: TGTGCCAGCAGCTTGGCTAGGTTCTACAGGGTGCAAGATACTGAAGCTTTCTTT.